The 17 T cell receptor beta chains given below trace back to one sample, sequenced in a study of molecular identifiers for immune sequencing clone quantification. MiXCR, applied by TCRdb to the PCR reads, yields one record per CDR3 protein. The profile shows 400,000 to 600,000 distinct CDR3 sequences, about a fifth of them singletons. Sequenced sample: naive CD8+ T cells from blood, with Jurkat cell RNA spiked in. Subset defined: FACS-sorted CD8+CD4-CCR7+CD45RA+ naive T cells. The receptors shown here come from a human donor in good health. Some libraries in this study had Jurkat cell RNA spiked in.

This clonotype was counted many times. The CDR3 is CASSSGFDSDTDTQYF. CDR3 nucleotide sequence: TGTGCCAGCAGCTCGGGGTTTGACTCCGACACAGATACGCAGTATTTT. The chain uses TRBV7-9 and TRBJ2-3, with a weak D call TRBD2 (5 bases). The germline V gene encodes CDR1 SEHNR and CDR2 FQNEAQ (reference sequence). V gave up 4 bases and J gave up 2 bases, with 16 bases separating them. The CDR3 length is 16 residues. Using reference TRBV7-9 and TRBJ2-3 for the parts outside the CDR3, the full variable domain is DTGVSQNPRHKITKRGQNVTFRCDPISEHNRLYWYRQTLGQGPEFLTYFQNEAQLEKSRLLSDRFSAERPKGSFSTLEIQRTEQGDSAMYLCASSSGFDSDTDTQYFGPGTRLTVL.

This clonotype was detected ten times or more. V and J are TRBV27 and TRBJ2-7; D unresolved. This CDR3 spans 13 amino acids. Trimming pared 8 bases from V and 2 bases from J, leaving 13 bases between. The V gene's germline CDR1 is MNHEY and CDR2 SMNVEV (reference sequence). The CDR3 DNA follows: TGTGCCAGCCGCCTAGGGTTAGCCTACGAGCAGTACTTC. Translation gives CASRLGLAYEQYF.

This clonotype was observed a few times. The chain recombines TRBV6-5 with TRBJ2-3; 9 nucleotides agree with TRBD1. V shed 5 bases, J shed 4 bases, and the junction held 16 bases outside the gene matches. The CDR3 is made up of 18 amino acids. Germline CDR1 and CDR2: MNHEY and SVGAGI. CDR3: CASSDGTGMMRDPDTQYF. In nucleotides, the CDR3 is TGTGCCAGCAGTGACGGGACAGGGATGATGAGGGACCCAGATACGCAGTATTTT.

This clonotype has a count of ten or more. The chain is built from TRBV6-5 and TRBJ1-2, with 9 bases lining up with TRBD1. There are 16 residues in the CDR3. Germline V gene data show CDR1 as MNHEY and CDR2 as SVGAGI. V dropped 7 bases and J dropped 5; count of bases not matched to a gene: 14. The CDR3 region has the DNA TGTGCCAGCACCAGAGGGACAGGGCCCACCGCATATGGCTACACCTTC. This sequence encodes CASTRGTGPTAYGYTF.

This clonotype came up a few times. The chain is built from TRBV9 and TRBJ1-1; D is perhaps TRBD1 (6 bases). This CDR3 is built from 13 residues. In germline, CDR1 is SGDLS, CDR2 YYNGEE. Trimming took 3 bases from V and 7 from J, leaving 13 bases between them. CDR3 in amino acids: CASSAGAGSEAFF. DNA of the CDR3: TGTGCCAGCAGCGCAGGGGCAGGGAGTGAAGCTTTCTTT.

The chain employs TRBV7-6 and TRBJ1-5; tentative D call: TRBD1 (6 bases). The CDR3 sequence is 14 residues long. Germline-derived CDR1 and CDR2 are SGHVS and FNYEAQ. Trimming pared 1 base from V and 5 bases from J, leaving 9 bases between. CDR3 in DNA: TGTGCCAGCAGCTTAGGGGACACACATCAGCCCCAGCATTTT. Translated: CASSLGDTHQPQHF.

The rearrangement joins TRBV6-5 to TRBJ1-5; 11 bases align to TRBD1. Germline trimming cut 5 bases from V and 7 bases from J; bases unmatched to any gene: 7. CDR1 is MNHEY and CDR2 is SVGAGI in the germline V gene. This CDR3 contains 15 residues. The CDR3 is CASSRGQGVYQPQHF. Written as DNA, the CDR3 is TGTGCCAGCAGTAGGGGACAGGGGGTTTACCAGCCCCAGCATTTT.

The gene calls are TRBV19 and TRBJ2-2; 7 nucleotides align to TRBD2. The CDR3 is 16 amino acids. Trimming cost V 2 bases and J 4 bases; bases outside gene matches: 7. From germline, CDR1 is LNHDA and CDR2 SQIVND (reference sequence). CDR3 in amino acids: CASSIRLADPTGELFF. The CDR3 DNA sequence: TGTGCCAGTAGTATACGTCTAGCGGATCCCACCGGGGAGCTGTTTTTT.

The chain employs TRBV4-1 and TRBJ2-1, with D perhaps given as TRBD1 or TRBD2 (5 bases each). Looked up from germline, CDR1 is MGHRA and CDR2 is YSYEKL. V shed 0 bases and J shed 4 bases, with 7 bases lying between them. The CDR3 totals 14 residues. CDR3 loop: CASSQEGVYNEQFF. For the CDR3, the DNA is TGCGCCAGCAGCCAAGAGGGGGTGTACAATGAGCAGTTCTTC.

J is TRBJ1-5 and V is TRBV27; D ambiguous. The length of the CDR3 is 13 residues. From germline, CDR1 is MNHEY and CDR2 SMNVEV (reference sequence). Trimming shortened V by 6 bases and J by 6 bases, and 12 bases separated the two germline ends. In DNA, the CDR3 is TGTGCCAGCAGCTACAATTTAGGTCAGCCCCAGCATTTT. Its translation is CASSYNLGQPQHF.

This clonotype was observed a handful of times. J is TRBJ2-3 and V is TRBV7-9; 10 bases align to TRBD1. The CDR3 spans 18 residues. With V trimmed by 3 bases and J by 6 bases, 15 bases remained unmatched. The germline V gene encodes CDR1 SEHNR and CDR2 FQNEAQ (reference sequence). The CDR3 protein is CASSFRQGASLFMDTQYF. DNA of the CDR3: TGTGCCAGCAGCTTCAGACAGGGGGCCTCCCTATTTATGGATACGCAGTATTTT.

This clonotype was seen ten or more times. V usage is TRBV4-3 and J usage is TRBJ2-4, with unresolved D. The CDR3 consists of 16 residues. V dropped 0 bases and J dropped 0 bases, with 9 bases sitting between them. Per the germline V gene, CDR1 is LGHNA and CDR2 is YSLEER. CDR3 region: CASSQDLALAKNIQYF. The DNA for the CDR3 is TGCGCCAGCAGCCAAGATCTGGCCTTAGCCAAAAACATTCAGTACTTC.

In nucleotides, the CDR3 is TGTGCCAGCAGCCTGGAAAGTTCCCGGGGGGTATACAATGAGCAGTTCTTC. Translation gives CASSLESSRGVYNEQFF. The chain has TRBV14 and TRBJ2-1, with TRBD2 matching 7 bases. CDR1 and CDR2 from the germline V gene are SGHDN and FVKESK. J gave up 4 bases and V 4 bases, and 13 bases lay outside the gene matches. The CDR3 loop spans 17 amino acids.

This clonotype was detected a few times. The V and J genes are TRBV6-1 and TRBJ2-5, with D perhaps matching TRBD1 (5 bases). The CDR3 extends over 14 amino acids. Trimming pared 3 bases from V and 2 bases from J, leaving 10 bases between. Germline loops: CDR1 MNHNS, CDR2 SASEGT. CDR3: CASSDQGWQETQYF. In DNA form, the CDR3 reads TGTGCCAGCAGTGACCAGGGCTGGCAAGAGACCCAGTACTTC.

In the case of this clonotype: A much more abundant neighbour one base away suggests this may be a read error. The chain employs TRBV14 and TRBJ1-2; a weak D match, TRBD1 (6 bases). The V end lost 7 bases, the J end lost 2 bases, and 11 bases lay between the germline ends. This CDR3 contains 13 residues. Germline values: CDR1 SGHDN, CDR2 FVKESK. DNA of the CDR3: TGTGCCAGCAACCCCGGACAGAACTATGGCTACACCTTC. Its protein is CASNPGQNYGYTF.

This clonotype was recorded many times. This rearrangement joins TRBV7-2 to TRBJ2-3, with 10 nucleotides matching TRBD2. The trim removed 1 base at V and 3 bases at J, leaving 7 bases unmatched. Germline values: CDR1 SGHTA, CDR2 FQGNSA. The length of the CDR3 is 17 residues. DNA for the CDR3: TGTGCCAGCAGCTTAGGGCCTAGCGGGAGTATGACAGATACGCAGTATTTT. It encodes CASSLGPSGSMTDTQYF.

CDR3 sequence (DNA): TGTGCCAGCAGTTACGGTCCTAGCGGGAGTGAGGAGACCCAGTACTTC. This sequence encodes CASSYGPSGSEETQYF. The V gene is TRBV6-5, the J gene TRBJ2-5; 10 bases fit TRBD2. The V segment lost 2 bases and the J segment 5 bases; nucleotides outside the gene matches: 8. The germline gives CDR1 MNHEY, CDR2 SVGAGI. This CDR3 region has 16 residues.